The clone carrying this T cell receptor beta chain was seen at least ten times. Deletions cut 3 bases from V and 6 bases from J, with 9 bases between. The CDR3 consists of 12 residues. Germline CDR1 reads DFQATT; CDR2 reads SNEGSKA (reference sequence). This sample was included in a study of regulatory T cells in long-lasting Graves disease. Combining iRepertoire HTBI primers with Arm-PCR of CDR3 regions, the authors built TCR beta libraries. TCRdb used MiXCR to reprocess the multiplex PCR reads, holding one entry per CDR3 protein. The sample gives around 240,000 distinct CDR3 sequences, roughly 18% of which show up once; about 14% is in the top ten. Time point here: newly diagnosed GD, antithyroid drugs for less than 3 months. PBMCs were the source of the RNA used for TCR sequencing. This sample also appeared in a second study, on T cells in Graves' hyperthyroidism and ophthalmopathy. That investigation notes: Every diagnosis used clinical symptoms, serum thyroxine and TRAb, thyroid ultrasound and orbital computed tomography. Initially, a first-round RT-PCR of the TCR CDR3 employed the HTBI primer set.

The clonotype was recovered from a woman between 25 and 40 years old with Graves disease. The J gene is TRBJ2-1, the V gene TRBV20-1; tentatively, D is TRBD2 (6 bases). Specimen: peripheral blood mononuclear cells (PBMCs), collected at new diagnosis, from a patient treated with antithyroid drugs. The CDR3 nucleotides are TGCAGTGCTAGGTTGGGGGGCAATGAGCAGTTCTTC. Translation gives CSARLGGNEQFF.